The 2 T cell receptor beta chains reported below all come from one sample, sequenced in a study of blood T cell repertoires in COVID-19. Repertoires were generated with immunoSEQ multiplex PCR, while TCRdb's copy carries only in-frame clones and drops some. The table shows 110,000 to 150,000 clones, with about 80% occurring only once. Material: peripheral blood. These receptors all come from a human donor in a cohort sampled during active COVID-19.

CDR3: CASSIGGTGKQPQHF. CDR3 bases: TGTGCCAGTAGTATCGGTGGGACAGGGAAGCAGCCCCAGCATTTT. V gene TRBV19 combines with J gene TRBJ1-5, with 9 bases that match TRBD1. The germline V gene encodes CDR1 LNHDA and CDR2 SQIVND (reference sequence). The CDR3 is 15 amino acids. J lost 7 bases, V lost 3 bases, and 7 bases had no gene match.

This clone was seen a single time. The chain combines TRBV4-2 with TRBJ1-4; maybe TRBD1 (5 bases). The CDR3 contains 14 residues. Germline V gives CDR1 LGHNA, CDR2 YNFKEQ. Trimming removed 4 bases from V and 8 bases from J, with 14 bases in between. CDR3 coding DNA: TGTGCCAGCAGCCTTGACAGCCCGGGCGAAAAACTGTTTTTT. Its translation: CASSLDSPGEKLFF.